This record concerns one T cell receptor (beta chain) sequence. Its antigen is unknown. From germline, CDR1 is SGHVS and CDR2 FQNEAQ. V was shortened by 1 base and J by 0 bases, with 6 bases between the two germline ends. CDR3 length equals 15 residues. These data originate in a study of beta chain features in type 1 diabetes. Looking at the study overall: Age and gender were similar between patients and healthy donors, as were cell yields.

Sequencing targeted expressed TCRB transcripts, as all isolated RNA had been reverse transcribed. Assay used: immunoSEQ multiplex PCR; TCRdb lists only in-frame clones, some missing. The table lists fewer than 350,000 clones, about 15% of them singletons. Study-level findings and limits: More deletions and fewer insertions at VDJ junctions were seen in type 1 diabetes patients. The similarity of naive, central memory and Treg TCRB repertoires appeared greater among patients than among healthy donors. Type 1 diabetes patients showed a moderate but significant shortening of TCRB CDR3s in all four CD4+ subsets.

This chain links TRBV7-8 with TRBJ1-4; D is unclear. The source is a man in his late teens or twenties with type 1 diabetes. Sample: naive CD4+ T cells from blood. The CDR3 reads CASSLGRATNEKLFF. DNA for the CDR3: TGTGCCAGCAGCTTAGGGCGGGCAACTAATGAAAAACTGTTTTTT.